Included here is one T cell receptor beta chain sequence, with context. What it binds is unknown. V gave up 0 bases and J gave up 0 bases, with 10 bases separating them. This CDR3 region has 16 residues. Germline V lookup: CDR1 PRHDT, CDR2 FYEKMQ (reference sequence). This entry is derived from a study of cytomegalovirus exposure and HLA in healthy donors. Study-wide background: Of approximately 400 genotyped donors, more than 75% clustered with self-reported Caucasian donors.

In the PCR, 60 Vbeta and 13 Jbeta primers were used. Assay used: immunoSEQ multiplex PCR; TCRdb lists only in-frame clones, some missing. The sample lists over 150,000 clones, 70% to 85% seen once, with more than 0.95% in the top ten. Study-level findings and limits: Available immune exposure information covered CMV serostatus only. It was 150 to 200 TCR beta chains that were listed as cytomegalovirus-associated.

The sample comprised PBMCs. The gene calls are TRBV13 and TRBJ2-3; D possibly corresponds to TRBD2 (5 bases). The TCR originated in a girl aged 2-10 years in good health and CMV-seropositive. In DNA, the CDR3 is TGTGCCAGCAGCTTAGGCACCAGCGGTAGCACAGATACGCAGTATTTT. This codes for CASSLGTSGSTDTQYF. Combining the CDR3 with reference TRBV13 and TRBJ2-3 gives the whole variable domain AAGVIQSPRHLIKEKRETATLKCYPIPRHDTVYWYQQGPGQDPQFLISFYEKMQSDKGSIPDRFSAQQFSDYHSELNMSSLELGDSALYFCASSLGTSGSTDTQYFGPGTRLTVL.